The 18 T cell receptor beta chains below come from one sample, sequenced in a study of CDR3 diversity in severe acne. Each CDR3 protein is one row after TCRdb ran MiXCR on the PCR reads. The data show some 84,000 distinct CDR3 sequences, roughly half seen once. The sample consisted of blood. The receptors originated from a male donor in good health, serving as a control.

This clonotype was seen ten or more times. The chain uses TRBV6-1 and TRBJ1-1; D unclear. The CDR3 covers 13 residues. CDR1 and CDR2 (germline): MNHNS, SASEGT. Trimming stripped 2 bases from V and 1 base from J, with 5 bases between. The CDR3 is CASSEWRNTEAFF. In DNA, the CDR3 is TGTGCCAGCAGTGAATGGCGGAACACTGAAGCTTTCTTT.

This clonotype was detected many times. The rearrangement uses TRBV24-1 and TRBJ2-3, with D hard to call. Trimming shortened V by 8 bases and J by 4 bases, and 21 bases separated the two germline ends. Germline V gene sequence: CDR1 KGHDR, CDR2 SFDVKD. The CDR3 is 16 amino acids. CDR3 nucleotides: TGTGCCACCACGAGACTTCCTACCCAGCAGCCAGATACGCAGTATTTT. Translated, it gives CATTRLPTQQPDTQYF.

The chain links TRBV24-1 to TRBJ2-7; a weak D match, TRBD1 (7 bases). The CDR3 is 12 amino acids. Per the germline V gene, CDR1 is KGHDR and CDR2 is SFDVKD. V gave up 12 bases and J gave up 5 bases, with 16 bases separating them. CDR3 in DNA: TGTGCCGGGGAAGGGGGCGGGAACGAGCAGTACTTC. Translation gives CAGEGGGNEQYF.

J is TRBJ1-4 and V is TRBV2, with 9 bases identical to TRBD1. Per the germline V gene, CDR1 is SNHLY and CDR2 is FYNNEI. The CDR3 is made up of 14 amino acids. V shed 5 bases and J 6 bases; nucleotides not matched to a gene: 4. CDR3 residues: CASSLQGADEKLFF. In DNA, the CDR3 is TGTGCCAGCAGTCTACAGGGGGCTGATGAAAAACTGTTTTTT.

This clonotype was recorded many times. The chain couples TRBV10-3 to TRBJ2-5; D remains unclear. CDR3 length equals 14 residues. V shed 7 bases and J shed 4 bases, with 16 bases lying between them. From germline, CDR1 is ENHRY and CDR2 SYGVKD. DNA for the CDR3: TGTGCCATCAATAATGGGGAAACCCCAGAGACCCAGTACTTC. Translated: CAINNGETPETQYF.

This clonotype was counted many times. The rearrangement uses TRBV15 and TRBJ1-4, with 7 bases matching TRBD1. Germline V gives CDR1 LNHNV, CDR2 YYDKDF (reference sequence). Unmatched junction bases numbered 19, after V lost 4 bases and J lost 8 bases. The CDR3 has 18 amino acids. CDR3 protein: CATSKSQTGTSFDEKLFF. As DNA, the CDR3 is TGTGCCACCAGCAAATCCCAGACAGGGACCTCGTTTGACGAAAAACTGTTTTTT.

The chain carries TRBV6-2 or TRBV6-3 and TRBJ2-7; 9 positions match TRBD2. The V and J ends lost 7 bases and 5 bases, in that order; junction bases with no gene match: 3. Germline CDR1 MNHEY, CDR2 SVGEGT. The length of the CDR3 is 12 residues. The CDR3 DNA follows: TGTGCCAGCAATAGCGGGAGCCACGAGCAGTACTTC. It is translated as CASNSGSHEQYF.

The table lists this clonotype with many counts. DNA for the CDR3: TGTGCCATCAGTGAGTCGGGACAGGCCTACGAGCAGTACTTC. This codes for CAISESGQAYEQYF. The V and J genes are TRBV10-3 and TRBJ2-7; the match to TRBD1 covers 8 bases. V shed 0 bases, J shed 2 bases, and the junction held 0 bases outside the gene matches. Per germline, CDR1 ENHRY and CDR2 SYGVKD. This CDR3 has 14 residues.

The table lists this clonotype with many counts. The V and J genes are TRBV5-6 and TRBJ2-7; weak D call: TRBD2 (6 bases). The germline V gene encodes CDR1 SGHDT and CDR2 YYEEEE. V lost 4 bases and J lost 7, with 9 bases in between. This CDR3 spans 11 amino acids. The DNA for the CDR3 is TGTGCCAGCAGCGTGACTAGGGAGCAGTACTTC. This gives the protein CASSVTREQYF.

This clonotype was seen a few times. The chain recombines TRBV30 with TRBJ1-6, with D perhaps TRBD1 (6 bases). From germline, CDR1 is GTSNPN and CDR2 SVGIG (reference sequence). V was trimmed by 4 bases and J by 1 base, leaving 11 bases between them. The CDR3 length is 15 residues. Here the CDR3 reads CAWMGGRSYNSPLHF. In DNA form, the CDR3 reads TGTGCCTGGATGGGGGGCAGGTCCTATAATTCACCCCTCCACTTT.

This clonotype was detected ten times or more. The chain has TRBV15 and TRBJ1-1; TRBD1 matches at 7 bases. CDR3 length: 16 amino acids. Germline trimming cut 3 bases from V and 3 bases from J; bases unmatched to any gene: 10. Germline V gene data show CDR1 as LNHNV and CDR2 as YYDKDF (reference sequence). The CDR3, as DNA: TGTGCCACCAGCAGTATACAGGGGAAATCTTACACTGAAGCTTTCTTT. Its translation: CATSSIQGKSYTEAFF.

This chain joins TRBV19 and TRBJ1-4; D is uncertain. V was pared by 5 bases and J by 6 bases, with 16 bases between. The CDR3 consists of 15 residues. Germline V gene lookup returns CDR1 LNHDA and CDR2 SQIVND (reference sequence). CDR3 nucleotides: TGTGCCAGTAGTGCCAAGTCCGGTGGTTATGAAAAACTGTTTTTT. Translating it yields CASSAKSGGYEKLFF.

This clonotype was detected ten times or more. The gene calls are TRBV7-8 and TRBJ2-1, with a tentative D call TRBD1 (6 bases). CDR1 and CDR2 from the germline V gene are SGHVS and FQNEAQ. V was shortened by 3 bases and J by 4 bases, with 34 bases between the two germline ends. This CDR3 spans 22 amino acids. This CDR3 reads CASSFSPFGGHGVPLPYNEQFF. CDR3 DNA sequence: TGTGCCAGCAGCTTCAGCCCCTTTGGGGGACACGGTGTTCCTCTCCCTTACAATGAGCAGTTCTTC.

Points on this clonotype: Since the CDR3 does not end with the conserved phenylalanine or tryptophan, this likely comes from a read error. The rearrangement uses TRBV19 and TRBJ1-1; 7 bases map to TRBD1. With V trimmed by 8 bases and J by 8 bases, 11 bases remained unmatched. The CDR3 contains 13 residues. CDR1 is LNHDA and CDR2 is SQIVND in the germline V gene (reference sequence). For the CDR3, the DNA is TGTGCCAGTGAAGGAGGAGGGGGCAGGGAAGCTTTCCTT. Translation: CASEGGGGREAFL.

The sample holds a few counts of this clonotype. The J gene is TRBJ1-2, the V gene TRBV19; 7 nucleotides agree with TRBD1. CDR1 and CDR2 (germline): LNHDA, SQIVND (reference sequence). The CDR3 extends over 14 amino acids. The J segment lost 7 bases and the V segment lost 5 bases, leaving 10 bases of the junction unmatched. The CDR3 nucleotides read TGTGCCAGTAGTCGACAGGGATCTTCCCCTGGCTACACCTTC. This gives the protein CASSRQGSSPGYTF. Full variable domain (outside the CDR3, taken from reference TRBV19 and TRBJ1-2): DGGITQSPKYLFRKEGQNVTLSCEQNLNHDAMYWYRQDPGQGLRLIYYSQIVNDFQKGDIAEGYSVSREKKESFPLTVTSAQKNPTAFYLCASSRQGSSPGYTFGSGTRLTVV.

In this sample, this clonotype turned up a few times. CDR3 region: CASRQGASYEQYF. In nucleotides, the CDR3 is TGTGCCAGCAGACAGGGGGCCTCCTACGAGCAGTACTTC. The chain recombines TRBV2 with TRBJ2-7, with TRBD1 matching over 9 bases. With V trimmed by 6 bases and J by 0 bases, 0 bases remained unmatched. Germline CDR1 SNHLY, CDR2 FYNNEI. This CDR3 is 13 amino acids long.

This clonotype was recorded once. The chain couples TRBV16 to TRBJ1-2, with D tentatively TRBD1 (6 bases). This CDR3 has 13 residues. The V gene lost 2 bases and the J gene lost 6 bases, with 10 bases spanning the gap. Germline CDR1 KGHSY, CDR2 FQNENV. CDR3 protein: CASSQRGGDGYTF. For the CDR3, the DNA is TGTGCCAGCAGCCAACGAGGGGGAGATGGCTACACCTTC. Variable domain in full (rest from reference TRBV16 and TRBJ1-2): GEEVAQTPKHLVRGEGQKAKLYCAPIKGHSYVFWYQQVLKNEFKFLISFQNENVFDETGMPKERFSAKCLPNSPCSLEIQATKLEDSAVYFCASSQRGGDGYTFGSGTRLTVV.

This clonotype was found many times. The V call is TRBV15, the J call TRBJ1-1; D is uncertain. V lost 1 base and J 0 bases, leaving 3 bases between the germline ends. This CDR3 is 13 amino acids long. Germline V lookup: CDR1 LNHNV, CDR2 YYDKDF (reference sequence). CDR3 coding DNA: TGTGCCACCAGCAGAGTTATGAACACTGAAGCTTTCTTT. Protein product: CATSRVMNTEAFF.